The rows below give T cell receptor beta chains drawn from one sample of a study of OX40 agonist ivuxolimab in advanced cancers. Assay used: immunoSEQ multiplex PCR; TCRdb lists only in-frame clones, some missing. This table holds 65,000 to 80,000 clones, roughly nine tenths found once. The sample here was CD4+ or CD8+ T cells sorted from blood, taken in a trial of the OX40 agonist ivuxolimab. The receptors here all came from an adult with an advanced solid tumor such as melanoma, head and neck, liver or kidney cancer. CDR3s include the opening cysteine and the closing phenylalanine or tryptophan. The D gene is left open where the match is weak. Clone size is shown for a subset of rows, as once, few, many or a class of expanded clone.

j_gene,abundance,v_gene,d_gene,CDR3nt,CDR3aa
TRBJ1-1,.,TRBV29-1,.,TGCAGCGTTGTGGTGGGATACACTGAAGCTTTCTTT,CSVVVGYTEAFF
TRBJ2-1,.,TRBV6-4,.,TGTGCCAGCAGTGATATCTGGGGCGCGCATGAGCAGTTCTTC,CASSDIWGAHEQFF
TRBJ1-6,.,TRBV5-1,.,TGCGCCAGCAGCTTGAGCCAGGGTGTCCATAATTCACCCCTCCACTTT,CASSLSQGVHNSPLHF
TRBJ2-7,.,TRBV10-3,TRBD2,TGTGCCATCAGTGAGTCGAGGACTAGCGGGGCCTACGAGCAGTACTTC,CAISESRTSGAYEQYF
TRBJ2-3,.,TRBV7-2,TRBD2,TGTGCCAGCAGCCACCCTGGGCGACTAGCTACGCAGTATTTT,CASSHPGRLATQYF
TRBJ1-2,.,TRBV27,.,TGTGCCAGCAGTAGAGGTACAGGCAACTATGGCTACACCTTC,CASSRGTGNYGYTF
TRBJ2-7,.,TRBV13,.,TGTGCCAGCAGCTTTCGGAGGGAGCAGTACTTC,CASSFRREQYF
TRBJ2-2,.,TRBV5-1,.,TGCGCCAGCAGCTTGCCAAACACCGGGGAGCTGTTTTTT,CASSLPNTGELFF
TRBJ2-1,.,TRBV7-9,TRBD1,TGTGCCAGCAGCCTATCTCTTAAGGGACAGGGTCTTTTCTTC,CASSLSLKGQGLFF
TRBJ2-2,once,TRBV30,TRBD1,TGTGCCTGGAGTTCAGGGGGCTTCACCGGGGAGCTGTTTTTT,CAWSSGGFTGELFF
TRBJ1-2,once,TRBV6-5,.,TGTGCCAGCAGTAGCAGGGATGGCTACACCTTC,CASSSRDGYTF
TRBJ2-2,.,TRBV7-3,.,TGTGCCAGCACACCCACACCGAACACCGGGGAGCTGTTTTTT,CASTPTPNTGELFF
TRBJ2-2,.,TRBV19,.,TGTGCCAGTAGTATATTTTCGGAGCCTGACACCGGGGAGCTGTTTTTT,CASSIFSEPDTGELFF
TRBJ2-1,.,TRBV28,.,TGTGCCAGCACCTTCAGGGATACCCGAGGCAATGAGCAGTTCTTC,CASTFRDTRGNEQFF
TRBJ1-2,once,TRBV18,TRBD1,TGTGCCAGCTCACCGGGGACAGCAGTTCCCTATGGCTACACCTTC,CASSPGTAVPYGYTF
TRBJ2-7,.,TRBV18,TRBD1,TGTGCCAGCTCACTCACTGGGACAGGGGACTACGAGCAGTACTTC,CASSLTGTGDYEQYF
TRBJ2-5,.,TRBV7-3,TRBD1,TGTGCCAGCAGCCTGGACAGGGGAGTTGAGACCCAGTACTTC,CASSLDRGVETQYF
TRBJ1-5,.,TRBV19,TRBD1,TGTGCCAGTAGTATTGTACAGGGGGTCAATCAGCCCCAGCATTTT,CASSIVQGVNQPQHF
TRBJ1-5,.,TRBV10-3,.,TGTGCCATCGGTACTAGCAATCAGCCCCAGCATTTT,CAIGTSNQPQHF
TRBJ1-5,.,TRBV19,TRBD1,TGTGCCAGTAAGGAGGACAGGGATGACAATCAGCCCCAGCATTTT,CASKEDRDDNQPQHF
TRBJ2-1,.,TRBV19,TRBD1,TGTGCCAGTAAGGACAGGGGATTCAATGAGCAGTTCTTC,CASKDRGFNEQFF
TRBJ2-1,.,TRBV19,TRBD2,TGTGCCAGTAGTTCAAGGACTAGCGGGAGGAACAATGAGCAGTTCTTC,CASSSRTSGRNNEQFF
TRBJ2-1,.,TRBV2,TRBD2,TGTGCCAGCAGTGAGTTACTAGCGGGAGCCTACAATGAGCAGTTCTTC,CASSELLAGAYNEQFF
TRBJ2-2,.,TRBV29-1,TRBD2,TGCAGCGCAAGACCGGGACTAGCGGGAGCCAGCACCGGGGAGCTGTTTTTT,CSARPGLAGASTGELFF
TRBJ2-3,once,TRBV6-5,TRBD2,TGTGCCAGCAGCATAGCGGGAGCCTGCACAGATACGCAGTATTTT,CASSIAGACTDTQYF
TRBJ1-1,.,TRBV4-1,.,TGCGCCAGCAGCCACCCTTTAGGTTCCACTGAAGCTTTCTTT,CASSHPLGSTEAFF
TRBJ2-1,.,TRBV19,.,TGTGCCAGTACCCAAAGTTCAGGGTCGTATGAGCAGTTCTTC,CASTQSSGSYEQFF
TRBJ2-5,.,TRBV5-1,.,TGCGCCAGCAGCTTGGCCGGGGGAGAGACCCAGTACTTC,CASSLAGGETQYF
TRBJ2-1,.,TRBV18,TRBD1,TGTGCCAGCTCACCACGCGGCGGACAGGGGGGAAATGAGCAGTTCTTC,CASSPRGGQGGNEQFF
TRBJ2-2,.,TRBV5-1,.,TGCGCCAGCAGCTTGGGACAGGGAGGTTCCACCGGGGAGCTGTTTTTT,CASSLGQGGSTGELFF
TRBJ2-7,.,TRBV2,TRBD2,TGTGCCAGCAGTGAAGCTAGCGGGGGTAACTCCTACGAGCAGTACTTC,CASSEASGGNSYEQYF
TRBJ1-2,once,TRBV4-2,TRBD1,TGTGCCAGCAGCCCTCGGGACAGGGATGGGAACTATGGCTACACCTTC,CASSPRDRDGNYGYTF
TRBJ1-3,once,TRBV5-1,TRBD1,TGCGCCAGCAGCTTGGAGGCAGGGGGTGTCCGCCGAAACACCATATATTTT,CASSLEAGGVRRNTIYF
TRBJ1-2,.,TRBV5-1,.,TGCGCCAGCAGCTTGGACGGGCGGGCCTATGGCTACACCTTC,CASSLDGRAYGYTF
TRBJ1-4,.,TRBV7-9,TRBD1,TGTGCCAGCAGGACAGGGGAGAGGGAAAAACTGTTTTTT,CASRTGEREKLFF
TRBJ1-6,.,TRBV7-6,TRBD1,TGTGCCAGCAGCCTCCTCCCCGGTCATGGGACAGGGTCCTCACCCCTCCACTTT,CASSLLPGHGTGSSPLHF
TRBJ1-3,.,TRBV15,.,TGTGCCACCAGCAGAGATCCGGCGTCCGGAAACACCATATATTTT,CATSRDPASGNTIYF
TRBJ1-1,.,TRBV18,TRBD1,TGTGCCAGCTCACCACCGTGGGGACAGGGGAGTAAGGCTTTCTTT,CASSPPWGQGSKAFF
TRBJ2-7,.,TRBV7-9,TRBD2,TGTGCCAGCAGCTTATCAACGGCGGGCGGGAGGGCCTACGAGCAGTACTTC,CASSLSTAGGRAYEQYF
TRBJ1-2,.,TRBV5-1,TRBD1,TGCGCCAGCAGCTTAGGGGGCGCGGGTTCTGGCTACACCTTC,CASSLGGAGSGYTF
TRBJ1-1,.,TRBV5-1,.,TGCGCCAGCAGCCCCAAAGGGGGGGTGAACACTGAAGCTTTCTTT,CASSPKGGVNTEAFF
TRBJ2-5,.,TRBV6-5,TRBD2,TGTGCCAGCAGAAATATAGCGGGAGGGAAAGAGACCCAGTACTTC,CASRNIAGGKETQYF
TRBJ1-2,.,TRBV11-2,.,TGTGCCAGCAGCTCTGGTTGGGACCGAGGACGTGGCTACACCTTC,CASSSGWDRGRGYTF
TRBJ1-1,.,TRBV9,.,TGTGCCAGCAGCGTAGGCCTCAAGAACACGGGGAGCACTGAAGCTTTCTTT,CASSVGLKNTGSTEAFF
TRBJ1-1,.,TRBV7-9,.,TGTGCCAGCAGCCAAACAGGGAGGAACACTGAAGCTTTCTTT,CASSQTGRNTEAFF
TRBJ1-5,.,TRBV5-6,.,TGTGCCAGCAGCTCGAAAGACACAAGAAATCAGCCCCAGCATTTT,CASSSKDTRNQPQHF